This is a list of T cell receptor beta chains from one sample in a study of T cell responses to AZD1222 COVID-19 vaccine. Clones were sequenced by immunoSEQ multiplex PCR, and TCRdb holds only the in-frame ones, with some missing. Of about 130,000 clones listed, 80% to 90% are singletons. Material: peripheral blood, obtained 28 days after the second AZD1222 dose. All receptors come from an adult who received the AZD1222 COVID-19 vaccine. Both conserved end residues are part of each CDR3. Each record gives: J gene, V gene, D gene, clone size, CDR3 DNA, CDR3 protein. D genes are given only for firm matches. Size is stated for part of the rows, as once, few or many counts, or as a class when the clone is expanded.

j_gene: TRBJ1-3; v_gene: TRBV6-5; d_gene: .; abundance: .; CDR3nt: TGTGCCAGCAGTCCGGGGGTGTTGATAGGCGCCATATATTTT; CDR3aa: CASSPGVLIGAIYF
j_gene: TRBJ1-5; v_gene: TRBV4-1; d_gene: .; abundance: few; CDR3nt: TGCGCCAGCAGCCAGGGGGCTTATCAGCCCCAGCATTTT; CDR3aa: CASSQGAYQPQHF
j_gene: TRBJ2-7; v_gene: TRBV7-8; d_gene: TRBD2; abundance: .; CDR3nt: TGTGCCAGCAGCCTTAATAGGGGACTAGCGAGCTCCTACGAGCAGTACTTC; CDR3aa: CASSLNRGLASSYEQYF
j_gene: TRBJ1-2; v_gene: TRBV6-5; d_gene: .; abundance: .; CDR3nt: TGTGCCAGCAGTTACTCGGGCCCTTATGGCTACACCTTC; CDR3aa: CASSYSGPYGYTF
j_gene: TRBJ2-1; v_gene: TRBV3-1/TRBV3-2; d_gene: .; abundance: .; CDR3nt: TGTGCCAGCAGCCCCCCGAGGGGTGGAGGGAACCTGCCCGGCTCCTACAATGAGCAGTTCTTC; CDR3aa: CASSPPRGGGNLPGSYNEQFF
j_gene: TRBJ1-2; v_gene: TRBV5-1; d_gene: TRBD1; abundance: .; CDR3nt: TGCGCCAGCAGCTCGGGACAGGCGCTCGGTCCGGGCTACACCTTC; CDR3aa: CASSSGQALGPGYTF
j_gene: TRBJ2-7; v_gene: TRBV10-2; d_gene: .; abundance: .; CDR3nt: TGCGCCAGCAGTCCGGGACCGGCCTACGAGCAGTACTTC; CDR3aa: CASSPGPAYEQYF
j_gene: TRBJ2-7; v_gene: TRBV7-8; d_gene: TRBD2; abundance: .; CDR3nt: TGTGCCAGCAGCGGGCTAGCGGGCCCCTACGAGCAGTACTTC; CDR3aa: CASSGLAGPYEQYF
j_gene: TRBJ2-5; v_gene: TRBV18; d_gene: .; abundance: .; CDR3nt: TGTGCCAGCTCTACGGGCTTTGGGGAGACCCAGTACTTC; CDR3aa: CASSTGFGETQYF
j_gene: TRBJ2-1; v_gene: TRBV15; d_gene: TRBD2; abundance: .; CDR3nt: TGTGCCACCAGCAGAGATTTAGCGGCTAGCGGGTACAATGAGCAGTTCTTC; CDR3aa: CATSRDLAASGYNEQFF
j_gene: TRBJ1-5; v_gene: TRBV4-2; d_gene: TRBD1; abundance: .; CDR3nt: TGTGCCAGCAGCCAAGTTGGGGACAGGGGTAACCAGCCCCAGCATTTT; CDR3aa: CASSQVGDRGNQPQHF
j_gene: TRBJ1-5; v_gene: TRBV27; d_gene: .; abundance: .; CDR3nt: TGTGCCAGCAGTTTACGGCCCCCAGGGGTTAGCAATCAGCCCCAGCATTTT; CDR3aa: CASSLRPPGVSNQPQHF
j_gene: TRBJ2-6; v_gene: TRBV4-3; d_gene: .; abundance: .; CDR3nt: TGCGCCAGCAGCCCCGCCCTAGACGGATCTGGGGCCAACGTCCTGACTTTC; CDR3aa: CASSPALDGSGANVLTF
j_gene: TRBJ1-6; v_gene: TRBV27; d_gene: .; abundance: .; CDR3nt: TGTGCCAGCCGAGTTAACAATGGTTCACCCCTCCACTTT; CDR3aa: CASRVNNGSPLHF
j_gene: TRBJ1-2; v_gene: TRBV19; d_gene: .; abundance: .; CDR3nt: TGTGCCAGTAGTCGCTCGAGCCGGGGCTACACCTTC; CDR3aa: CASSRSSRGYTF
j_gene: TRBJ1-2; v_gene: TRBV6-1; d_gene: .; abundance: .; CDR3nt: TGTGCCAGCAGTGATCTTAGACAGGCTGATAACTATGGCTACACCTTC; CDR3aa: CASSDLRQADNYGYTF
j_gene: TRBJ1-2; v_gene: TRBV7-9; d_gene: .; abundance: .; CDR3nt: TGTGCCAGCAGCCCCCGCGGTGACTTC; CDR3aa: CASSPRGDF
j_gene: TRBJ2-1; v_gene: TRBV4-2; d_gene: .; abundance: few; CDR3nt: TGTGCCAGCAGCCACCTGAGCTCCTACAATGAGCAGTTCTTC; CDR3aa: CASSHLSSYNEQFF
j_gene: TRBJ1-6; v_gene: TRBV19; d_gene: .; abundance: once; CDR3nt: TGTGCCAGTAGCGCCCAAGGGTATAATTCACCCCTCCACTTT; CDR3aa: CASSAQGYNSPLHF
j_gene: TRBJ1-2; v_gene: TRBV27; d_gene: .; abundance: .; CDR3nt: TGTGCCAGCAGTTTGGGCGGGAACTATGGCTACACCTTC; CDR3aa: CASSLGGNYGYTF
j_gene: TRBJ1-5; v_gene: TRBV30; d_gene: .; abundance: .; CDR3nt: TGTGCCTGGAGTAGGCAGGGAGATCAGCCCCAGCATTTT; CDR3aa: CAWSRQGDQPQHF
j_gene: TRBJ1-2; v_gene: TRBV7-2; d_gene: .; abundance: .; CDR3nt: TGTGCCAGCAGCTTCTCGGACAGTCGTGGCTACACCTTC; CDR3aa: CASSFSDSRGYTF
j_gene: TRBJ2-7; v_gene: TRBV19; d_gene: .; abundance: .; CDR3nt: TGTGCCAGTAGCCGACAGGCCTCCTACGAGCAGTACTTC; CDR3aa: CASSRQASYEQYF
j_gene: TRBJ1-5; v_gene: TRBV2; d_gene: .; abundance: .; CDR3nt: TGTGCCAGCAGGCGGAATCAGCCCCAGCATTTT; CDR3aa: CASRRNQPQHF
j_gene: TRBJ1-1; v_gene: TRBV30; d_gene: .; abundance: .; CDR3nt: TGTGCCTGCCCTAAGGGATCTTCGAACACTGAAGCTTTCTTT; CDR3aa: CACPKGSSNTEAFF
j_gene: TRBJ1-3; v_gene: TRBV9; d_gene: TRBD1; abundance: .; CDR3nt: TGTGCCAGCAGCGTTAGGACAGGGAACTCTGGAAACACCATATATTTT; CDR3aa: CASSVRTGNSGNTIYF
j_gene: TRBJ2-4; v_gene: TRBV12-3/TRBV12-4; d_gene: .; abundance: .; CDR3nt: TGTGCCAGCAGTTCCAACAGGGTGGAAGAGTACTTC; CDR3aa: CASSSNRVEEYF
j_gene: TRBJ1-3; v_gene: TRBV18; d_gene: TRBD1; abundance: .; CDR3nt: TGTGCCAGCTCACGAGGGGGCGGACAATTCTCTGGAAACACCATATATTTT; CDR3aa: CASSRGGGQFSGNTIYF
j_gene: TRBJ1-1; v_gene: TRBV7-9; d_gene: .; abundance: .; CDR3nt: TGTGCCAGCAGCTTAGAGGCAGGGGTGCGAGCTTTCTTT; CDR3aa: CASSLEAGVRAFF
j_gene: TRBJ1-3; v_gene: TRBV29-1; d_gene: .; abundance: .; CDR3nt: TGCAGCGTTGAAATGGGGGCTGGAAACACCATATATTTT; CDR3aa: CSVEMGAGNTIYF
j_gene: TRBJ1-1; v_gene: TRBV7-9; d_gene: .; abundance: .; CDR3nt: TGTGCCAGTCGACGGGGAAATACTGAAGCTTTCTTT; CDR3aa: CASRRGNTEAFF
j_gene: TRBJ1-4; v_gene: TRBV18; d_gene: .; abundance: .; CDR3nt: TGTGCCAGCTCACCGAGGGGGGAGGATGAAAAACTGTTTTTT; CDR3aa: CASSPRGEDEKLFF
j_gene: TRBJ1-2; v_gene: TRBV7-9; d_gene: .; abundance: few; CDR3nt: TGTGCCAGCGCATTTTCGGCCCAAATCTATGGCTACACCTTC; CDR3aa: CASAFSAQIYGYTF
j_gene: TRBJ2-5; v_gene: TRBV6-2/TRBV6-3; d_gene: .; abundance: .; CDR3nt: TGTGCCAGCAGTAACCCCTCAAAGGTGACCCAGTACTTC; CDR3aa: CASSNPSKVTQYF
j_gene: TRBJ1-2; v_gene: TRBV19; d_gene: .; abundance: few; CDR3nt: TGTGCCAGCCAAGACCCGGGCGGCTCTAACTATGGCTACACCTTC; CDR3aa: CASQDPGGSNYGYTF
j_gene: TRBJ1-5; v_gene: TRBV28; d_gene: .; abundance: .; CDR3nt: TGTGCCAGCAGTTTGGGGGGCCCTCAGCCCCAGCATTTT; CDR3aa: CASSLGGPQPQHF
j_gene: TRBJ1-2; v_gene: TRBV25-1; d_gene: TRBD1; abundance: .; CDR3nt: TGTGCCAGCAGTGTAGGGACAGGCTATGGCTACACCTTC; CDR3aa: CASSVGTGYGYTF
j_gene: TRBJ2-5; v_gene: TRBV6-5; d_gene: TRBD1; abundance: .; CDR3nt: TGTGCCAGCAGTCCCGGACAGGGAAGAGAGACCCAGTACTTC; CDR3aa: CASSPGQGRETQYF
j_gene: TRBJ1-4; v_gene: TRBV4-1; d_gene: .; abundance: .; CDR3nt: TGCGCCAGCAGCCAAGGGGTAACTAATGAAAAACTGTTTTTT; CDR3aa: CASSQGVTNEKLFF
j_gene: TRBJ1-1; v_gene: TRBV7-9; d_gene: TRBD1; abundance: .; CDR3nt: TGTGCCAGCAGCTCCCGGACAGGGGGTGACACTGAAGCTTTCTTT; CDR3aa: CASSSRTGGDTEAFF
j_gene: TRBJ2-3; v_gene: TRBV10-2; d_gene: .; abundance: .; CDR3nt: TGCGCCAGCAGTGAGGCAGGACTCCGTACGCAGTATTTT; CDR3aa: CASSEAGLRTQYF
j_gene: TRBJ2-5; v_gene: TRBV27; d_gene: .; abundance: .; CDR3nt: TGTGCCAGCAGTTTATGGGGGGAAGAGACCCAGTACTTC; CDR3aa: CASSLWGEETQYF
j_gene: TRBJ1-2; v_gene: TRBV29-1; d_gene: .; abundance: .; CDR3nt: TGCAGCGTTGTAGGCCAGGGGTTAGCTAACTATGGCTACACCTTC; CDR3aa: CSVVGQGLANYGYTF
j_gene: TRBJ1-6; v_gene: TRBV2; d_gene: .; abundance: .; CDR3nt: TGTGCCAGCAAGCATTATAATTCACCCCTCCACTTT; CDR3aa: CASKHYNSPLHF
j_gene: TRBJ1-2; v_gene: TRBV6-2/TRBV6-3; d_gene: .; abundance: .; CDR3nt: TGTGCCAGCAGTTACATCCCATCGAGGGGACGATATGGCTACACCTTC; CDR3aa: CASSYIPSRGRYGYTF
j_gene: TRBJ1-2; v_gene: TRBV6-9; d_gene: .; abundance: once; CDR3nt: TGTGCCAGCACATGGCGTGTTGGCATAGGCTATGGCTACACCTTC; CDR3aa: CASTWRVGIGYGYTF
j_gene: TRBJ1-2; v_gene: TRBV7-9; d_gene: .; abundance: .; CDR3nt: TGTGCCAGCAGCTTATCAGGGAGTAACTATGGCTACACCTTC; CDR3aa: CASSLSGSNYGYTF
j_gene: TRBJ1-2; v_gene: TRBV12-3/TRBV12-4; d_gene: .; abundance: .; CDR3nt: TGTGCCAGCAGTTTTAGGGATTATGGCTACACCTTC; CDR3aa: CASSFRDYGYTF
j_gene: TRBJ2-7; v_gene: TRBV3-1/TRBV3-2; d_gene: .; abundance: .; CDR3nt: TGTGCCAGCAGCCAAACCATCCGGGGTGGGCAGTACTTC; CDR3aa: CASSQTIRGGQYF
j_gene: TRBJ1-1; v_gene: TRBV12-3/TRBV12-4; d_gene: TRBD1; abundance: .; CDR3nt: TGTGCCAGCAGTGACGACAGGGAGGGTGAAGCTTTCTTT; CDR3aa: CASSDDREGEAFF